The 20 T cell receptor beta chains reported below all come from one sample, sequenced in a study of beta chain features in type 1 diabetes. Investigators reverse transcribed all isolated RNA, so they sequenced expressed TCRB transcripts. TCRdb's copy holds only in-frame clones and misses some; the assay was immunoSEQ multiplex PCR. The sample contains 860,000 or so clones, about a sixth of which appear only once. The sequenced sample consisted of naive CD4+ T cells from blood. The source is a woman aged 18 to 35 in good health.

This chain connects TRBV19 to TRBJ2-1, with 7 positions matching TRBD2. The CDR3 consists of 15 residues. The V and J ends lost 6 bases and 0 bases, in that order; junction bases with no gene match: 5. The germline V gene has CDR1 LNHDA and CDR2 SQIVND (reference sequence). CDR3 sequence: CASSTTSSSYNEQFF. The DNA of the CDR3 is TGTGCCAGTAGCACGACTAGCAGCTCCTACAATGAGCAGTTCTTC.

The chain couples TRBV19 to TRBJ2-3; possible D gene TRBD2, 6 bases. The CDR3 loop spans 14 amino acids. CDR1 and CDR2 (germline): LNHDA, SQIVND (reference sequence). Trimming took 6 bases from V and 2 from J, leaving 12 bases between them. CDR3 bases: TGTGCCAGTAGAAGACTAGACCCCACAGATACGCAGTATTTT. Protein sequence: CASRRLDPTDTQYF.

This clone was recorded a few times. This chain connects TRBV9 to TRBJ2-1; D is possibly TRBD1 (6 bases). V lost 4 bases to trimming and J lost 8 bases, with 19 bases between them. The germline CDR1 and CDR2 sequences are SGDLS and YYNGEE. The CDR3 sequence is 15 residues long. The CDR3 is CASSFRQANLYEQFF. DNA of the CDR3: TGTGCCAGCAGCTTCCGACAGGCGAACCTCTATGAGCAGTTCTTC.

This clone was detected only a few times. The V and J genes are TRBV4-3 and TRBJ2-5; 7 bases are shared with TRBD2. In germline, CDR1 is LGHNA, CDR2 YSLEER. The V segment lost 1 base and the J segment 11 bases; nucleotides outside the gene matches: 13. This CDR3 region has 15 residues. The CDR3 DNA reads as TGCGCCAGCAGCCAAGGCGGGAGTCGCCGTGAAGAGCAGTACTTC. Translated, it gives CASSQGGSRREEQYF.

This chain links TRBV2 with TRBJ2-3; TRBD2 aligns across 10 bases. CDR1 is SNHLY, CDR2 FYNNEI, per germline. Trimming removed 8 bases from V and 2 bases from J; junction bases left unmatched: 4. There are 14 residues in the CDR3. The DNA of the CDR3 is TGTGCCAGCCAAGGACTAGCGGCCACAGATACGCAGTATTTT. It encodes CASQGLAATDTQYF.

In its sample, this clone was seen a few times. The V gene is TRBV13, the J gene TRBJ2-7; 10 nucleotides line up with TRBD1. This CDR3 spans 16 amino acids. The germline gives CDR1 PRHDT, CDR2 FYEKMQ (reference sequence). The junction had 10 bases not matched to a gene; V was cut back by 4 bases and J by 4 bases. The CDR3 loop reads CASSSQNRDRGYEQYF. CDR3 coding DNA: TGTGCCAGCAGCTCCCAGAACCGGGACAGGGGATACGAGCAGTACTTC.

This clone was counted only a few times. J is TRBJ2-1 and V is TRBV25-1; 10 nucleotides match TRBD2. From germline, CDR1 is MGHDK and CDR2 SYGVNS. The CDR3 is 14 amino acids. V lost 5 bases and J lost 8; bases outside the gene matches: 6. The CDR3 bases are TGTGCCAGCAGTTTAGCGGGAGGAGGGTATGAGCAGTTCTTC. This translates into CASSLAGGGYEQFF.

This clone was recorded a few times. This rearrangement joins TRBV4-1 to TRBJ1-1; 7 nucleotides line up with TRBD1. The V segment lost 5 bases and the J segment 5 bases; nucleotides outside the gene matches: 8. CDR3 length: 14 amino acids. Germline V CDR1 and CDR2: MGHRA, YSYEKL. CDR3 nucleotides: TGCGCCAGCAGCTCAAGGACAGGTGATACTGAAGCTTTCTTT. Its translation is CASSSRTGDTEAFF.

The chain uses TRBV5-1 and TRBJ1-2; TRBD1 matches 8 bases. The trim removed 7 bases at V and 8 bases at J, leaving 10 bases unmatched. The CDR3 spans 13 residues. Germline lookup yields CDR1 SGHRS and CDR2 YFSETQ. The CDR3 DNA sequence: TGCGCCAGCCGGTGGCAGGGGGCGGAAGGCTACACCTTC. Its translation: CASRWQGAEGYTF.

The chain is built from TRBV11-2 and TRBJ1-1; the D gene is possibly TRBD1 (5 bases). Germline loops: CDR1 SGHAT, CDR2 FQNNGV. V shed 3 bases and J shed 0 bases, with 11 bases lying between them. The CDR3 covers 15 residues. The CDR3 DNA reads TGTGCCAGCAGCTTCGGGGCGAGGATGAACACTGAAGCTTTCTTT. It codes for CASSFGARMNTEAFF.

This clone was seen a handful of times. This chain links TRBV7-9 with TRBJ2-7, with D unclear. The CDR3 runs 12 residues. The germline V gene encodes CDR1 SEHNR and CDR2 FQNEAQ (reference sequence). Deletions cut 1 base from V and 5 bases from J, with 6 bases between. The CDR3 here is CASSLEVDEQYF. The CDR3 DNA follows: TGTGCCAGCAGCTTAGAGGTCGACGAGCAGTACTTC.

This sequence joins TRBV28 and TRBJ2-2; possible D gene TRBD2, 6 bases. The V gene lost 8 bases and the J gene lost 1 base, with 23 bases spanning the gap. The CDR3 loop spans 18 amino acids. Germline V gene data show CDR1 as MDHEN and CDR2 as SYDVKM. In nucleotides, the CDR3 is TGTGCCAGCGGTAGTGGTGTTAGGCGGGGCCGGAACACCGGGGAGCTGTTTTTT. The encoded protein is CASGSGVRRGRNTGELFF.

This clone showed up just a few times. The chain has TRBV5-1 and TRBJ2-7; tentatively, D is TRBD2 (5 bases). The germline gives CDR1 SGHRS, CDR2 YFSETQ. The CDR3 spans 13 residues. V dropped 0 bases and J dropped 6 bases, with 10 bases sitting between them. CDR3 bases: TGCGCCAGCAGCTTGGATAGAGGGAGCGAGCAGTACTTC. Protein product: CASSLDRGSEQYF.

This clone was seen more than once but under ten times. The chain combines TRBV7-9 with TRBJ2-5; TRBD1 agrees at 12 bases. The CDR3 is 16 amino acids. Germline lookup yields CDR1 SEHNR and CDR2 FQNEAQ (reference sequence). V trimming: 5 bases; J trimming: 2 bases; junction bases outside the gene matches: 6. The CDR3 nucleotides read TGTGCCAGCAGCAAGGGACAGGGGGCCCGACAAGAGACCCAGTACTTC. Residues: CASSKGQGARQETQYF.

The chain uses TRBV7-2 and TRBJ1-2, with a weak D call TRBD1 (6 bases). There are 13 residues in the CDR3. The V and J ends lost 4 bases and 7 bases respectively, with 13 bases between them. The germline gives CDR1 SGHTA, CDR2 FQGNSA. The CDR3 nucleotides are TGTGCCAGCAGCTCACAGGGTGTAGTTGGCTACACCTTC. Translated, it gives CASSSQGVVGYTF. The variable domain in full, completed from reference TRBV7-2 and TRBJ1-2, reads GAGVSQSPSNKVTEKGKDVELRCDPISGHTALYWYRQSLGQGLEFLIYFQGNSAPDKSGLPSDRFSAERTGGSVSTLTIQRTQQEDSAVYLCASSSQGVVGYTFGSGTRLTVV.

On this clone itself: This sample includes further DNA sequences coding for the same CDR3. The V call is TRBV5-1, the J call TRBJ2-2; tentatively, D is TRBD2 (5 bases). The CDR3 is 15 residues long. V was shortened by 0 bases and J by 1 base, with 7 bases between the two germline ends. Germline V gene sequence: CDR1 SGHRS, CDR2 YFSETQ. The CDR3 DNA reads TGCGCCAGCAGCTTGGCAAGCGGGAACACCGGGGAGCTGTTTTTT. It specifies CASSLASGNTGELFF.

This sequence joins TRBV5-4 and TRBJ1-3; TRBD1 aligns across 7 bases. The CDR3 length is 14 residues. V shed 3 bases, J shed 2 bases, and the junction held 2 bases outside the gene matches. From germline, CDR1 is SGHNT and CDR2 YYREEE (reference sequence). CDR3 sequence reads: CASSSQGAGNTIYF. DNA for the CDR3: TGTGCCAGCAGCTCGCAGGGGGCTGGAAACACCATATATTTT.

This chain links TRBV4-2 with TRBJ2-1; the D is unclear. CDR1 LGHNA and CDR2 YNFKEQ come from the germline V gene. V lost 1 base and J 2 bases, leaving 9 bases between the germline ends. This CDR3 spans 15 amino acids. The CDR3 nucleotides read TGTGCCAGCAGCCAAGCCCCGGTCCCCTACAATGAGCAGTTCTTC. It yields the protein CASSQAPVPYNEQFF.

This clone was counted a few times. This rearrangement joins TRBV7-6 to TRBJ2-1; possible D gene TRBD1, 6 bases. The germline gives CDR1 SGHVS, CDR2 FNYEAQ. This CDR3 spans 15 amino acids. V was pared by 4 bases and J by 4 bases, with 14 bases between. In DNA form, the CDR3 reads TGTGCCAGCAGCTCCGGCGGACAGATTTACAATGAGCAGTTCTTC. It is translated as CASSSGGQIYNEQFF.

This clone was recorded only once. V usage is TRBV6-5 and J usage is TRBJ2-1, with 8 nucleotides matching TRBD1. The V segment lost 4 bases and the J segment 2 bases; nucleotides outside the gene matches: 7. The germline V gene encodes CDR1 MNHEY and CDR2 SVGAGI. The CDR3 totals 16 residues. In DNA, the CDR3 is TGTGCCAGCAGTTTAACCGGGACAGGAACCTACAATGAGCAGTTCTTC. This gives the protein CASSLTGTGTYNEQFF.